The 14 T cell receptor beta chains below come from one sample, sequenced in a study of PD-1 blockade in classical Hodgkin lymphoma. Time point specified: cycle 4 day 1 (C4D1), after more than five weeks of nivolumab. Relapse after autologous stem cell transplantation occurred in every patient, and brentuximab vedotin exposure varied. Magnetic negative selection isolated CD8+ T cells from thawed PBMCs. The method was immunoSEQ multiplex PCR; TCRdb's version includes in-frame clones alone and lacks a portion of them. This sample yields around 19,000 clones, of which roughly 80% are seen a single time; more than 5.5% belongs to the top ten. Sequenced material: CD8+ T cells from blood, taken before the fourth cycle of nivolumab. The receptors originated from a human donor with classical Hodgkin lymphoma.

V usage is TRBV6-1 and J usage is TRBJ1-5, with D possibly matching TRBD1 (5 bases). The CDR3 consists of 14 residues. The germline V and J ends were trimmed by 7 bases and 1 base, with 11 bases remaining between them. Germline V gene lookup returns CDR1 MNHNS and CDR2 SASEGT. CDR3: CASIARQSNQPQHF. CDR3 DNA sequence: TGTGCCAGCATCGCCCGACAGAGCAATCAGCCCCAGCATTTT.

This chain joins TRBV30 and TRBJ2-1; 11 bases are shared with TRBD1. Trimming removed 2 bases from V and 7 bases from J; junction bases left unmatched: 4. The CDR3 totals 14 residues. Per germline, CDR1 GTSNPN and CDR2 SVGIG (reference sequence). DNA of the CDR3: TGTGCCTGGAGTACGGGGACAGGGGGGAATGAGCAGTTCTTC. Amino acids: CAWSTGTGGNEQFF.

The gene calls are TRBV27 and TRBJ2-7, with 12 bases aligning to TRBD2. V shed 7 bases, J shed 4 bases, and the junction held 8 bases outside the gene matches. Germline CDR1 MNHEY, CDR2 SMNVEV (reference sequence). The CDR3 extends over 15 amino acids. CDR3 sequence: CASILTSGGVYEQYF. CDR3 nucleotides: TGTGCCAGCATCCTGACTAGCGGGGGAGTTTACGAGCAGTACTTC.

This chain links TRBV9 with TRBJ2-1, with D maybe TRBD1 (6 bases). Germline V gene lookup returns CDR1 SGDLS and CDR2 YYNGEE. Trimming left V 0 bases short and J 4 bases short, with 11 bases between. The CDR3 contains 15 residues. For the CDR3, the DNA is TGTGCCAGCAGCGTAGATTGGGGGCGGTACAATGAGCAGTTCTTC. It specifies CASSVDWGRYNEQFF.

This chain links TRBV5-1 with TRBJ2-7; 10 nucleotides agree with TRBD1. Per the germline V gene, CDR1 is SGHRS and CDR2 is YFSETQ. The CDR3 runs 15 residues. V lost 0 bases, J lost 0 bases, and 0 bases stayed unmatched. CDR3 coding DNA: TGCGCCAGCAGCTTGGGGACAGGGGGCTCCTACGAGCAGTACTTC. It specifies CASSLGTGGSYEQYF. The whole variable domain, remainder taken from reference TRBV5-1 and TRBJ2-7, is KAGVTQTPRYLIKTRGQQVTLSCSPISGHRSVSWYQQTPGQGLQFLFEYFSETQRNKGNFPGRFSGRQFSNSRSEMNVSTLELGDSALYLCASSLGTGGSYEQYFGPGTRLTVT.

The chain is built from TRBV6-1 and TRBJ1-2; 8 bases agree with TRBD1. V lost 4 bases, J lost 0 bases, and 7 bases stayed unmatched. Germline CDR1 is MNHNS and CDR2 is SASEGT. This CDR3 spans 16 amino acids. The CDR3 nucleotides are TGTGCCAGCAGTGTCTCCCGGGACAGGCCTAACTATGGCTACACCTTC. This gives the protein CASSVSRDRPNYGYTF.

The J gene is TRBJ2-3, the V gene TRBV7-3; perhaps TRBD2 as D (6 bases). Germline CDR1 and CDR2: SGHTA and FQGTGA. The CDR3 runs 16 residues. V lost 4 bases and J 2 bases, leaving 16 bases between the germline ends. CDR3: CASSSIGAGPTDTQYF. The CDR3 DNA sequence: TGTGCCAGCAGCTCCATCGGGGCGGGACCCACAGATACGCAGTATTTT.

The V gene is TRBV25-1, the J gene TRBJ2-7, with 9 bases matching TRBD1. V dropped 3 bases and J dropped 5; count of bases not matched to a gene: 14. This CDR3 spans 17 amino acids. Per the germline V gene, CDR1 is MGHDK and CDR2 is SYGVNS. The CDR3 protein is CASSERLPGQGTNEQYF. The CDR3 bases are TGTGCCAGCAGTGAGCGACTCCCGGGACAGGGTACCAACGAGCAGTACTTC.

V gene TRBV4-2 combines with J gene TRBJ2-7; 9 bases line up with TRBD1. CDR3 length equals 15 residues. Germline values: CDR1 LGHNA, CDR2 YNFKEQ. Unmatched junction bases numbered 3, after V lost 0 bases and J lost 3 bases. This chain's CDR3 is CASSQERTGVYEQYF. The CDR3 bases are TGTGCCAGCAGCCAAGAAAGGACAGGGGTCTACGAGCAGTACTTC.

The chain has TRBV30 and TRBJ2-7; D is perhaps TRBD1 (5 bases). This CDR3 region has 13 residues. Germline V gene lookup returns CDR1 GTSNPN and CDR2 SVGIG (reference sequence). Trimming removed 1 base at V and 6 bases at J, with 13 bases between. The CDR3 DNA sequence: TGTGCCTGGAGTGAAGATGGGGCAGCCGAGCAGTACTTC. Amino acid sequence: CAWSEDGAAEQYF.

This clone was recorded once. The chain combines TRBV28 with TRBJ1-4; 8 nucleotides align to TRBD1. The germline CDR1 and CDR2 sequences are MDHEN and SYDVKM. After removal of 10 bases from V and 6 bases from J, the junction contained 7 bases not matched to a gene. The CDR3 has 13 residues. The CDR3 DNA follows: TGTGCCATAGCACAGGGGGTTCATGAAAAACTGTTTTTT. Its protein is CAIAQGVHEKLFF.

The chain carries TRBV10-3 and TRBJ1-2; D is uncertain. Germline CDR1 is ENHRY and CDR2 is SYGVKD. V shed 3 bases and J shed 2 bases, with 4 bases lying between them. The CDR3 runs 12 residues. The CDR3 DNA follows: TGTGCCATCAGTGAAGAGAACTATGGCTACACCTTC. Translating gives CAISEENYGYTF.

The gene calls are TRBV7-9 and TRBJ1-5, with 7 bases aligning to TRBD1. This CDR3 is built from 15 residues. Germline CDR1 SEHNR, CDR2 FQNEAQ (reference sequence). Unmatched junction bases numbered 6, after V lost 3 bases and J lost 4 bases. This CDR3 reads CASSFDREENQPQHF. CDR3 bases: TGTGCCAGCAGCTTCGACAGGGAAGAGAATCAGCCCCAGCATTTT. The full variable domain, in which reference TRBV7-9 and TRBJ1-5 provide the parts outside the CDR3, is DTGVSQNPRHKITKRGQNVTFRCDPISEHNRLYWYRQTLGQGPEFLTYFQNEAQLEKSRLLSDRFSAERPKGSFSTLEIQRTEQGDSAMYLCASSFDREENQPQHFGDGTRLSIL.

This clone was observed a single time. DNA for the CDR3: TGTGCCAGCAGCGTGTCCGGGACTAGCGGTATAGATACGCAGTATTTT. As protein: CASSVSGTSGIDTQYF. The chain combines TRBV9 with TRBJ2-3, with 11 bases aligning to TRBD2. CDR3 length equals 16 residues. The V segment lost 2 bases and the J segment 5 bases; nucleotides outside the gene matches: 7. CDR1 and CDR2 from the germline V gene are SGDLS and YYNGEE.